This TCR beta chain was retrieved from a study of cytomegalovirus exposure and HLA in healthy donors. Study-wide results and limits: A later analysis linked 15,000 to 20,000 TCR beta sequences to HLA alleles at 0.05 false discovery rate.

This clone has only a few counts. The antigen is undetermined. V shed 2 bases and J shed 1 base, with 8 bases lying between them. CDR3 length: 14 amino acids. Germline V CDR1 and CDR2: MNHNS, SASEGT. Primers for the PCR totalled 60 Vbeta and 13 Jbeta. The data were produced by immunoSEQ multiplex PCR, yet TCRdb's version contains in-frame clones alone and is incomplete. The sample yields more than 95,000 clones, about three quarters seen once. Sequencing input: PBMCs. This clonotype was sampled from a man aged 55 to 70 in good health and CMV-seropositive. The chain is built from TRBV6-1 and TRBJ1-1, with D uncertain. CDR3 amino acids: CASSELRENTEAFF. Here the CDR3 DNA reads TGTGCCAGCAGTGAATTGAGGGAGAACACTGAAGCTTTCTTT.